This record looks at one T cell receptor beta chain sequence and its context. TCRdb's copy holds only in-frame clones and misses some; the assay was immunoSEQ multiplex PCR. The sample records about 86,000 clones, 85% to 95% being singletons. Trimming at V came to 2 bases and at J to 2 bases, leaving 9 bases not matched to a gene. Per germline, CDR1 SNHLY and CDR2 FYNNEI. This CDR3 has 19 residues. The sample belongs to a study of control samples from healthy donors and cancer patients. The sequence was collected from a woman in her 30s in good health. The V call is TRBV2, the J call TRBJ2-3; 14 nucleotides align to TRBD2. The specimen was blood. This CDR3 is CASSETPGLAGAFTDTQYF. CDR3 bases: TGTGCCAGCAGTGAAACCCCGGGACTAGCGGGGGCCTTCACAGATACGCAGTATTTT.